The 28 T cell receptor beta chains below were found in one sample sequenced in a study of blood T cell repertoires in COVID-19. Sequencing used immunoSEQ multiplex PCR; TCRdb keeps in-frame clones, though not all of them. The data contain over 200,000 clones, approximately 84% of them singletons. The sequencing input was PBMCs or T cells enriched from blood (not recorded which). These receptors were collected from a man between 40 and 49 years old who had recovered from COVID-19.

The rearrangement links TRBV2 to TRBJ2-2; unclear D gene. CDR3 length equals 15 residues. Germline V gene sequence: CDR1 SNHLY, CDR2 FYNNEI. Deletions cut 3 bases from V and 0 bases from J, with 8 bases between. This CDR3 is CASSEGTANTGELFF. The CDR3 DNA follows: TGTGCCAGCAGTGAGGGCACGGCGAACACCGGGGAGCTGTTTTTT.

CDR3 DNA: TGTGCCAGCTCACCGGGCCAGTTCTACGAGCAGTACTTC. Translating gives CASSPGQFYEQYF. The rearrangement joins TRBV18 to TRBJ2-7; D is uncertain. The CDR3 totals 13 residues. Deletions cut 3 bases from V and 3 bases from J, with 9 bases between. In germline, CDR1 is KGHSH, CDR2 LQKENI.

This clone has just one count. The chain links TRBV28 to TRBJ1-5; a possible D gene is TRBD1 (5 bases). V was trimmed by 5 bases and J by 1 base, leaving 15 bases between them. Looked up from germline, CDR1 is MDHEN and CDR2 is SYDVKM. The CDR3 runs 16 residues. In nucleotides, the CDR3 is TGTGCCAGCAGTAGAGGGGCGGGAGGGAGCAATCAGCCCCAGCATTTT. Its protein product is CASSRGAGGSNQPQHF.

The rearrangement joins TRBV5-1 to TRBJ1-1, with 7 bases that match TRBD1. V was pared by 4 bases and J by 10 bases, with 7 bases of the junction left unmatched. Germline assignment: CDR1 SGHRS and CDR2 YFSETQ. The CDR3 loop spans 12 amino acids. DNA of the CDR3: TGCGCCAGCAGCCAAGGACAGGCTTTAGCTTTCTTT. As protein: CASSQGQALAFF.

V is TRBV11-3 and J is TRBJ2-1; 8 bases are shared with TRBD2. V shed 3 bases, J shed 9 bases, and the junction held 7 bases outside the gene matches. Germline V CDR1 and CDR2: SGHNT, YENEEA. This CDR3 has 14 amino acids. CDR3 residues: CASSFGGARVEQFF. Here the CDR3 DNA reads TGTGCCAGCAGCTTCGGGGGGGCCCGAGTTGAGCAGTTCTTC.

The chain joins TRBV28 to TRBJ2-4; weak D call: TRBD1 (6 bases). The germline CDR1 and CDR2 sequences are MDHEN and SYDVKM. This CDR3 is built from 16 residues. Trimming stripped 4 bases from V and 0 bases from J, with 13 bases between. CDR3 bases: TGTGCCAGCAGTTCTCCCTTGACAGGAGCCAAAAACATTCAGTACTTC. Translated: CASSSPLTGAKNIQYF.

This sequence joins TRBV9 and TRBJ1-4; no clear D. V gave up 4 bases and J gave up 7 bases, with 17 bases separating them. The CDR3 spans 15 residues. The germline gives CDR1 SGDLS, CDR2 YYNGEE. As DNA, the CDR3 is TGTGCCAGCAGCTCCCGTGCTGAGGGAAGTGAAAAACTGTTTTTT. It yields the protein CASSSRAEGSEKLFF.

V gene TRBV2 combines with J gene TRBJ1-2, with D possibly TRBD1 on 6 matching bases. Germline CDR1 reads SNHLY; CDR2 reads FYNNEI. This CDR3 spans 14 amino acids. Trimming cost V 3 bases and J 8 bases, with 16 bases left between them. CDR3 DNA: TGTGCCAGCAGTGAGTTGACAGGATCGGGAGGCTACACCTTC. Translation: CASSELTGSGGYTF.

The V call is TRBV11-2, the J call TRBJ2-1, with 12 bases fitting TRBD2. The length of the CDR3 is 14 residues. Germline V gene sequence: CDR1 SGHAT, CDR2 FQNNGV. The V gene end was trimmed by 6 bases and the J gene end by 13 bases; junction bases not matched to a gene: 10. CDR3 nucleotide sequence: TGTGCCAGCAGGCCGTCTAGCGGGGGGGCCGATCAGTTCTTC. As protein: CASRPSSGGADQFF. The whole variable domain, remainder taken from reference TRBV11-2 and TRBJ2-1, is EAGVAQSPRYKIIEKRQSVAFWCNPISGHATLYWYQQILGQGPKLLIQFQNNGVVDDSQLPKDRFSAERLKGVDSTLKIQPAKLEDSAVYLCASRPSSGGADQFFGPGTRLTVL.

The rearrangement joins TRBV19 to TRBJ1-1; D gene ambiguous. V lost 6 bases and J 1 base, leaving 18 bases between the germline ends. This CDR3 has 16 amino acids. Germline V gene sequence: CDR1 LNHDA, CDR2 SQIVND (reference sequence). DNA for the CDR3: TGTGCCAGTAGCGGTCCGGACGGGAGACCGAACACTGAAGCTTTCTTT. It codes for CASSGPDGRPNTEAFF.

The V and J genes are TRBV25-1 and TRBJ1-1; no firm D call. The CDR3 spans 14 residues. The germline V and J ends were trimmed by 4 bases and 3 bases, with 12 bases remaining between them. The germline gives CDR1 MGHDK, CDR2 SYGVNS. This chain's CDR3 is CASSAVGRDTEAFF. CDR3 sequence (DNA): TGTGCCAGCAGTGCGGTCGGGAGAGACACTGAAGCTTTCTTT.

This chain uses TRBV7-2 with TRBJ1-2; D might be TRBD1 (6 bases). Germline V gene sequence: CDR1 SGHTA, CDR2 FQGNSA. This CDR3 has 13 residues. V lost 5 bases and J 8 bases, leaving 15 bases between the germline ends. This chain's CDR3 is CASSAQGYSGYTF. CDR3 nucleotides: TGTGCCAGCAGCGCTCAGGGGTACTCCGGCTACACCTTC.

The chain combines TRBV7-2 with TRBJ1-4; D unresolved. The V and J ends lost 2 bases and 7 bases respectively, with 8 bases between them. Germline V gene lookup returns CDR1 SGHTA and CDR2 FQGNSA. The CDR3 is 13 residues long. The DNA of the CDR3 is TGTGCCAGCAGCTTAAAGTTTAGTGAAAAACTGTTTTTT. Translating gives CASSLKFSEKLFF.

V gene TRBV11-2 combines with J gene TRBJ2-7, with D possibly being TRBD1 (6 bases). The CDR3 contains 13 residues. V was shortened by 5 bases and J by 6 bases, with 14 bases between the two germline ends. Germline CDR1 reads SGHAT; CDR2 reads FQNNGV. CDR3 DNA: TGTGCCAGCAGCGATTACAGGGTGAGCGAGCAGTACTTC. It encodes CASSDYRVSEQYF.

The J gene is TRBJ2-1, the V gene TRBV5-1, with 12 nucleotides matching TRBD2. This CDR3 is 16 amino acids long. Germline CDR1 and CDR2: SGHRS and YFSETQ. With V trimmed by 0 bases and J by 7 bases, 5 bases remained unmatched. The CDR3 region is CASSLVASGRENEQFF. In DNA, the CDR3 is TGCGCCAGCAGCTTGGTGGCTAGCGGGAGGGAAAATGAGCAGTTCTTC.

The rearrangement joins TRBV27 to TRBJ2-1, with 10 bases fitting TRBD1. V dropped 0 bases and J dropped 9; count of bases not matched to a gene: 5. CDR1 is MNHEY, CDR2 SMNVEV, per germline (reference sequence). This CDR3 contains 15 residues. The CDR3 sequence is CASSLSWTGGSEQFF. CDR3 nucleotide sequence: TGTGCCAGCAGTTTATCTTGGACAGGGGGAAGTGAGCAGTTCTTC.

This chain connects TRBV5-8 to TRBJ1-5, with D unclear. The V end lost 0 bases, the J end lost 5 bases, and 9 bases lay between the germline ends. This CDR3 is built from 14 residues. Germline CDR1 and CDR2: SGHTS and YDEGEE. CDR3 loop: CASSLVSGDQPQHF. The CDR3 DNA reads TGTGCCAGCAGCTTGGTGAGCGGGGATCAGCCCCAGCATTTT.

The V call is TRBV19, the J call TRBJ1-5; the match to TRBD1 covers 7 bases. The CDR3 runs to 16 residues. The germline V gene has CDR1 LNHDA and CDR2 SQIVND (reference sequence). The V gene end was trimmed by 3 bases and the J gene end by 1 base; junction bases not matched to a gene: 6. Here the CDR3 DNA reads TGTGCCAGTAGTATCTGGACAGGATTAAGCAATCAGCCCCAGCATTTT. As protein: CASSIWTGLSNQPQHF. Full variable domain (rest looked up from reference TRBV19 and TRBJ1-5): DGGITQSPKYLFRKEGQNVTLSCEQNLNHDAMYWYRQDPGQGLRLIYYSQIVNDFQKGDIAEGYSVSREKKESFPLTVTSAQKNPTAFYLCASSIWTGLSNQPQHFGDGTRLSIL.

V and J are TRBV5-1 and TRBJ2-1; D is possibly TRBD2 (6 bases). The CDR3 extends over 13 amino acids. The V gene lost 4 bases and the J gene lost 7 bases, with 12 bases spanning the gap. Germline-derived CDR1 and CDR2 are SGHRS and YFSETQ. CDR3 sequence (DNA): TGCGCCAGCAGCGTGCCACTAGCTAATGAGCAGTTCTTC. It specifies CASSVPLANEQFF.

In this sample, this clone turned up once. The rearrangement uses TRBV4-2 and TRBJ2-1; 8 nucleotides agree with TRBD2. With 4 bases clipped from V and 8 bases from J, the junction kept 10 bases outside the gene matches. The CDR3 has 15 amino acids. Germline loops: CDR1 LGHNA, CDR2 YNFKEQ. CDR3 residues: CASSRTSRIQDEQFF. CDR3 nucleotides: TGTGCCAGCAGCCGGACTAGCCGAATACAGGATGAGCAGTTCTTC.

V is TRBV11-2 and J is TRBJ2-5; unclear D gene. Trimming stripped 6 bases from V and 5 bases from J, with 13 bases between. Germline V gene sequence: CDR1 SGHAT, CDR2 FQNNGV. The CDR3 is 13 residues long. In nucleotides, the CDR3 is TGTGCCAGCAGTTACGCGGAGATGGAGACCCAGTACTTC. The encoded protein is CASSYAEMETQYF.

The CDR3 DNA is TGTGCCAGCAGCGACCGCAGGGTGGGAGGCTACACCTTC. It is translated as CASSDRRVGGYTF. The chain employs TRBV28 and TRBJ1-2; D might be TRBD1 (5 bases). Looked up from germline, CDR1 is MDHEN and CDR2 is SYDVKM. Between the trimmed V and J ends, which lost 6 bases and 8 bases, there was a span of 16 bases. CDR3 length equals 13 residues.

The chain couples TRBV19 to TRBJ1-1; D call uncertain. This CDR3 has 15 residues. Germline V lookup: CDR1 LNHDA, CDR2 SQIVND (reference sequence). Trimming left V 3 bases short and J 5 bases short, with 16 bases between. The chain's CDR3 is CASSMVFSGKTEAFF. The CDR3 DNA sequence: TGTGCCAGTAGTATGGTCTTTTCGGGGAAGACTGAAGCTTTCTTT.

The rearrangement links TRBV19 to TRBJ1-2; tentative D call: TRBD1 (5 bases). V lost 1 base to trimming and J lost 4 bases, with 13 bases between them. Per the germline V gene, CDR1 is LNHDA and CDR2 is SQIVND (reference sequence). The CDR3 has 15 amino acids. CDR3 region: CASSIVVQVFYGYTF. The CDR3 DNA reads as TGTGCCAGTAGTATAGTGGTACAGGTCTTCTATGGCTACACCTTC.

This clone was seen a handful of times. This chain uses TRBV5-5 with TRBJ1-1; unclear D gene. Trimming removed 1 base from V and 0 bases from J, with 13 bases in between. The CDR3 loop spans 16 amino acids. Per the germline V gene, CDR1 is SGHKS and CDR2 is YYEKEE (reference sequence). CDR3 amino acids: CASSLYSAGLNTEAFF. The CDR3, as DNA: TGTGCCAGCAGCTTGTACTCCGCGGGCCTGAACACTGAAGCTTTCTTT.

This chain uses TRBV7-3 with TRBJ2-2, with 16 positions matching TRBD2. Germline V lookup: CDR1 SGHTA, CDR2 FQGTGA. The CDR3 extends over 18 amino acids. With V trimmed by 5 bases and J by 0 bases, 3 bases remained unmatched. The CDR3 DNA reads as TGTGCCAGCAGCCCGGGACTAGCGGGAGGGGCGAACACCGGGGAGCTGTTTTTT. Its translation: CASSPGLAGGANTGELFF.

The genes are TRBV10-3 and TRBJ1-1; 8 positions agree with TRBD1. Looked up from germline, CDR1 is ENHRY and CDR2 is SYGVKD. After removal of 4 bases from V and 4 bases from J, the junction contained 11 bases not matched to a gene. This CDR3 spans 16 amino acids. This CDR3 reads CAISARTGRMGTEAFF. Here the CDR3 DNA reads TGTGCCATCAGTGCCAGGACAGGGCGAATGGGCACTGAAGCTTTCTTT.

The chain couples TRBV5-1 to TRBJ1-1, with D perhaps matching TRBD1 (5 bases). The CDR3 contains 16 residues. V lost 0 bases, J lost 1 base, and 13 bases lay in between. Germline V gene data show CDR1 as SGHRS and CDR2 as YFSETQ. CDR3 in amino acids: CASSLDGGLQNTEAFF. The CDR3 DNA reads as TGCGCCAGCAGCTTGGATGGGGGACTGCAGAACACTGAAGCTTTCTTT.